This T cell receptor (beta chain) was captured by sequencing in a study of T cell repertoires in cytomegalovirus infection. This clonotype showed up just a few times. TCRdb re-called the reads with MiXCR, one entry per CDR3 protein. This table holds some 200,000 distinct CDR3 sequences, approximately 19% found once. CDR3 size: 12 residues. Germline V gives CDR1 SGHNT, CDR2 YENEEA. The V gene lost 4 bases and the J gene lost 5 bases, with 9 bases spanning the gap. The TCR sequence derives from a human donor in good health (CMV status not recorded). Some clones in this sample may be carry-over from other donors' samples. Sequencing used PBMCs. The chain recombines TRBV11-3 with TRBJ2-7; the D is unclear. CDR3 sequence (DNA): TGTGCCAGCAGCTCAAACGTCCACGAGCAGTACTTC. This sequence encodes CASSSNVHEQYF.